These 20 T cell receptor beta chains came from one sample sequenced in a study of T cell repertoires in cytomegalovirus infection. TCRdb re-called the reads through MiXCR, storing one row per CDR3 protein. This table has almost 500,000 distinct CDR3 sequences, approximately 10% appearing once. Sequenced input: PBMCs. The receptor set was obtained from a human donor in good health (CMV status not recorded). Some clones in this sample may be carry-over from other donors' samples.

This clonotype occurred a few times. The V call is TRBV6-4, the J call TRBJ1-1; D uncertain. Germline V gene sequence: CDR1 MRHNA, CDR2 SNTAGT. V lost 5 bases and J lost 0, with 7 bases in between. CDR3 length: 13 amino acids. In DNA, the CDR3 is TGTGCCAGCAGTCTCAAAATGAACACTGAAGCTTTCTTT. Residues: CASSLKMNTEAFF.

This clonotype was counted at least ten times. The chain links TRBV7-2 to TRBJ2-5; maybe TRBD1 (5 bases). Between the trimmed V and J ends, which lost 4 bases and 2 bases, there was a span of 11 bases. This CDR3 is built from 14 residues. From germline, CDR1 is SGHTA and CDR2 FQGNSA. As DNA, the CDR3 is TGTGCCAGCAGCTCCCAGGGCCATCAAGAGACCCAGTACTTC. Translating it yields CASSSQGHQETQYF. The whole variable domain, remainder taken from reference TRBV7-2 and TRBJ2-5, is GAGVSQSPSNKVTEKGKDVELRCDPISGHTALYWYRQSLGQGLEFLIYFQGNSAPDKSGLPSDRFSAERTGGSVSTLTIQRTQQEDSAVYLCASSSQGHQETQYFGPGTRLLVL.

This clonotype was observed many times. The CDR3 sequence: CASSVGGSGYEQYF. The DNA for the CDR3 is TGTGCCAGCAGCGTAGGAGGGAGTGGCTACGAGCAGTACTTC. The V call is TRBV9, the J call TRBJ2-7, with a possible D match to TRBD2 (5 bases). Per the germline V gene, CDR1 is SGDLS and CDR2 is YYNGEE. CDR3 size: 14 residues. V lost 0 bases, J lost 3 bases, and 10 bases lay in between.

In this sample, this clonotype turned up many times. The rearrangement links TRBV6-5 to TRBJ1-5; D is possibly TRBD1 (6 bases). The CDR3 loop spans 16 amino acids. Germline values: CDR1 MNHEY, CDR2 SVGAGI. Trimming shortened V by 0 bases and J by 4 bases, and 13 bases separated the two germline ends. CDR3 sequence: CASSYSATGRNQPQHF. Written as DNA, the CDR3 is TGTGCCAGCAGTTACTCAGCTACAGGGCGTAATCAGCCCCAGCATTTT.

This clonotype was recorded many times. CDR3 protein: CASSEERGGHDEQFF. CDR3 coding DNA: TGTGCCAGCAGTGAAGAGCGGGGGGGCCACGATGAGCAGTTCTTC. This chain joins TRBV2 and TRBJ2-1; 10 bases match TRBD2. The CDR3 length is 15 residues. The V and J ends lost 1 base and 8 bases, in that order; junction bases with no gene match: 5. Germline assignment: CDR1 SNHLY and CDR2 FYNNEI.

This clonotype has just a few counts. CDR3 in amino acids: CASSVGSGSQVGEQFF. The CDR3 DNA reads as TGTGCCAGCAGCGTGGGAAGCGGGAGCCAGGTGGGTGAGCAGTTCTTC. This rearrangement joins TRBV9 to TRBJ2-1; 8 nucleotides agree with TRBD2. With V trimmed by 2 bases and J by 9 bases, 13 bases remained unmatched. The CDR3 is made up of 16 amino acids. Germline CDR1 SGDLS, CDR2 YYNGEE.

V is TRBV6-1 and J is TRBJ1-2; 7 bases agree with TRBD1. This CDR3 contains 16 residues. Germline V gene sequence: CDR1 MNHNS, CDR2 SASEGT. The V and J ends lost 1 base and 4 bases, in that order; junction bases with no gene match: 9. The CDR3 loop is CASSEVPQGGSYGYTF. The CDR3 DNA reads as TGTGCCAGCAGTGAAGTTCCTCAGGGGGGCAGCTATGGCTACACCTTC.

This chain uses TRBV5-1 with TRBJ2-5; D remains ambiguous. V lost 0 bases to trimming and J lost 1 base, with 7 bases between them. The CDR3 covers 14 residues. The germline gives CDR1 SGHRS, CDR2 YFSETQ. CDR3 protein: CASSLGHSQETQYF. DNA for the CDR3: TGCGCCAGCAGCTTGGGGCACTCCCAAGAGACCCAGTACTTC.

The V and J genes are TRBV5-1 and TRBJ1-3, with D maybe TRBD1 (6 bases). CDR3 length: 15 residues. Germline CDR1 and CDR2: SGHRS and YFSETQ. Trimming took off 8 bases at V and 0 bases at J, with 15 bases between the two ends. CDR3 protein: CASTYDRSSGNTIYF. CDR3 in DNA: TGCGCCAGTACGTATGACAGGTCCTCTGGAAACACCATATATTTT.

The J gene is TRBJ2-1, the V gene TRBV5-6, with a weak D call TRBD1 (5 bases). With 3 bases removed from V and 1 base from J, the gap between germline ends came to 11 bases. Germline loops: CDR1 SGHDT, CDR2 YYEEEE. The CDR3 has 15 amino acids. CDR3 in amino acids: CASSYGHPSYNEQFF. CDR3 DNA sequence: TGTGCCAGCAGCTATGGACATCCATCCTACAATGAGCAGTTCTTC.

This clonotype was observed many times. The chain recombines TRBV10-3 with TRBJ2-2, with no clear D. CDR3 length equals 15 residues. In germline, CDR1 is ENHRY, CDR2 SYGVKD. V gave up 5 bases and J gave up 0 bases, with 10 bases separating them. CDR3 nucleotides: TGTGCCATCAGTCGGGTCAGTTCGAACACCGGGGAGCTGTTTTTT. As protein: CAISRVSSNTGELFF.

This clonotype was seen at least ten times. The chain couples TRBV14 to TRBJ2-1, with 8 bases lining up with TRBD2. There are 17 residues in the CDR3. CDR1 SGHDN and CDR2 FVKESK come from the germline V gene. The V gene end was trimmed by 4 bases and the J gene end by 12 bases; junction bases not matched to a gene: 20. The CDR3 region is CASSPRDTSWSSGGQFF. CDR3 DNA sequence: TGTGCCAGCAGCCCTCGGGACACCTCATGGTCCAGCGGGGGGCAGTTCTTC.

This clonotype was seen repeatedly, ten times or more. This sequence joins TRBV6-1 and TRBJ1-5, with a tentative D call TRBD1 (5 bases). The CDR3 is made up of 13 amino acids. V lost 3 bases, J lost 5 bases, and 8 bases lay in between. Germline V lookup: CDR1 MNHNS, CDR2 SASEGT. This CDR3 reads CASSDSGHQPQHF. For the CDR3, the DNA is TGTGCCAGCAGTGACTCGGGGCATCAGCCCCAGCATTTT.

The CDR3: CASSWGLAAPCDEQFF. The DNA of the CDR3 is TGTGCCAGCAGTTGGGGACTAGCGGCGCCCTGTGATGAGCAGTTCTTC. V gene TRBV6-5 combines with J gene TRBJ2-1; 11 bases are a match to TRBD2. This CDR3 has 16 amino acids. After removal of 4 bases from V and 8 bases from J, the junction contained 10 bases not matched to a gene. Germline assignment: CDR1 MNHEY and CDR2 SVGAGI.

The V call is TRBV29-1, the J call TRBJ1-1; D unresolved. There are 13 residues in the CDR3. Germline V gene sequence: CDR1 SQVTM, CDR2 ANQGSEA. V was trimmed by 4 bases and J by 4 bases, leaving 13 bases between them. The CDR3 here is CSVGTGVGTEAFF. The CDR3 DNA reads as TGCAGCGTTGGGACTGGGGTTGGCACTGAAGCTTTCTTT.

This clonotype appeared once. The J gene is TRBJ1-5, the V gene TRBV5-5, with D possibly matching TRBD1 (6 bases). Germline CDR1 SGHKS, CDR2 YYEKEE (reference sequence). The CDR3 totals 17 residues. V gave up 1 base and J gave up 2 bases, with 16 bases separating them. The CDR3 here is CASSLLGQGKGNQPQHF. The CDR3 DNA reads TGTGCCAGCAGCTTGTTAGGGCAGGGGAAGGGCAATCAGCCCCAGCATTTT.

This clonotype was detected ten times or more. The rearrangement joins TRBV11-2 to TRBJ2-7; 8 bases align to TRBD1. The ends lost 8 bases at V and 0 bases at J; junction bases unmatched: 6. Germline CDR1 and CDR2: SGHAT and FQNNGV. CDR3 length equals 14 residues. CDR3 region: CASLRDRSSYEQYF. In DNA, the CDR3 is TGTGCCAGCCTCCGGGACAGGAGCTCCTACGAGCAGTACTTC.

In its sample, this clonotype was seen many times. J is TRBJ2-1 and V is TRBV11-2; 7 bases agree with TRBD1. This CDR3 region has 15 residues. The V gene end was trimmed by 5 bases and the J gene end by 6 bases; junction bases not matched to a gene: 10. The V gene's germline CDR1 is SGHAT and CDR2 FQNNGV. The DNA of the CDR3 is TGTGCCAGCAGCACCTTGAGGGGGCAGGGCAATGAGCAGTTCTTC. Its translation: CASSTLRGQGNEQFF.

This clonotype was seen ten or more times. This CDR3 is CASRTRTSGYLLSYEQYF. The DNA of the CDR3 is TGTGCCAGCAGAACAAGGACTAGCGGGTACCTCCTCTCCTACGAGCAGTACTTC. The genes are TRBV6-1 and TRBJ2-7; the match to TRBD2 covers 11 bases. Germline loops: CDR1 MNHNS, CDR2 SASEGT. V gave up 6 bases and J gave up 0 bases; unmatched junction bases: 13. The CDR3 is 18 amino acids.

This clonotype was observed many times. This rearrangement joins TRBV5-1 to TRBJ2-1, with D possibly being TRBD2 (6 bases). The germline V gene has CDR1 SGHRS and CDR2 YFSETQ. The CDR3 runs to 15 residues. With 6 bases removed from V and 0 bases from J, the gap between germline ends came to 13 bases. Here the CDR3 reads CASKVSGSSYNEQFF. CDR3 in DNA: TGCGCCAGCAAGGTTAGCGGAAGCTCCTACAATGAGCAGTTCTTC.